The 26 T cell receptor beta chains in this list originate from one sample, sequenced in a study of control samples from healthy donors and cancer patients. Sequenced by immunoSEQ multiplex PCR; TCRdb stores in-frame clones only, minus some. Found here are over 100,000 clones, roughly 88% of them singletons; the top ten hold about 3.2%. Sequencing was performed on blood. The source is a man aged 50 to 59 in good health.

The chain carries TRBV6-1 and TRBJ1-5, with D hard to call. V was cut by 3 bases and J by 9 bases, with 12 bases left in between. Germline lookup yields CDR1 MNHNS and CDR2 SASEGT. This CDR3 contains 13 residues. CDR3 loop: CASSEVETMPQHF. CDR3 bases: TGTGCCAGCAGTGAGGTGGAGACTATGCCCCAGCATTTT.

The chain joins TRBV19 to TRBJ1-1, with unresolved D. Germline values: CDR1 LNHDA, CDR2 SQIVND (reference sequence). Trimming removed 3 bases from V and 3 bases from J, with 5 bases in between. CDR3 length: 12 amino acids. CDR3 residues: CASSMWDTEAFF. Written as DNA, the CDR3 is TGTGCCAGTAGTATGTGGGACACTGAAGCTTTCTTT.

The chain joins TRBV24-1 to TRBJ2-2; D gene unclear. Germline CDR1 and CDR2: KGHDR and SFDVKD. Deletions cut 3 bases from V and 0 bases from J, with 4 bases between. The CDR3 covers 14 residues. This chain's CDR3 is CATSDPPNTGELFF. CDR3 coding DNA: TGTGCCACCAGTGATCCGCCGAACACCGGGGAGCTGTTTTTT.

The chain combines TRBV3-1 (or the pseudogene TRBV3-2) with TRBJ2-5; D is possibly TRBD2 (5 bases). Between the trimmed V and J ends, which lost 0 bases and 5 bases, there was a span of 10 bases. The CDR3 has 14 residues. CDR1 is LGHDT, CDR2 YNNKEL, per germline (reference sequence). CDR3 residues: CASSQESRGETQYF. The CDR3 DNA is TGTGCCAGCAGCCAAGAGAGTAGAGGGGAGACCCAGTACTTC.

The gene calls are TRBV27 and TRBJ2-5, with a possible D match to TRBD1 (6 bases). CDR1 is MNHEY, CDR2 SMNVEV, per germline (reference sequence). The CDR3 is made up of 15 amino acids. Trimming took off 5 bases at V and 4 bases at J, with 17 bases between the two ends. DNA of the CDR3: TGTGCCAGCAGTCACCAGGGGAGAGGTATAGAGACCCAGTACTTC. It translates to CASSHQGRGIETQYF.

The chain is built from TRBV5-1 and TRBJ2-1; D is undetermined. Germline-derived CDR1 and CDR2 are SGHRS and YFSETQ. V lost 0 bases and J 8 bases, leaving 15 bases between the germline ends. The CDR3 spans 15 residues. This chain's CDR3 is CASSLEYVSLDEQFF. Written as DNA, the CDR3 is TGCGCCAGCAGCTTGGAGTATGTTTCCTTAGATGAGCAGTTCTTC.

The CDR3 spells CASSRDSPSGANVLTF. CDR3 DNA: TGTGCCAGCTCACGGGACAGCCCCTCTGGGGCCAACGTCCTGACTTTC. The chain recombines TRBV18 with TRBJ2-6, with 7 positions matching TRBD1. CDR1 is KGHSH and CDR2 is LQKENI in the germline V gene. Trimming at V came to 4 bases and at J to 0 bases, leaving 3 bases not matched to a gene. This CDR3 spans 16 amino acids.

The chain carries TRBV18 and TRBJ2-3, with 14 bases aligning to TRBD2. CDR1 is KGHSH and CDR2 is LQKENI in the germline V gene. V trimming: 0 bases; J trimming: 2 bases; junction bases outside the gene matches: 4. CDR3 length: 18 amino acids. CDR3 coding DNA: TGTGCCAGCTCACCACCCTGGACTAGCGGGGGGAACACAGATACGCAGTATTTT. This encodes CASSPPWTSGGNTDTQYF.

V usage is TRBV12-3 or TRBV12-4 and J usage is TRBJ1-1, with TRBD1 matching over 8 bases. Trimming took 6 bases from V and 4 from J; bases not matched to a gene: 4. This CDR3 comprises 13 residues. The chain's CDR3 is CASSLDRATEAFF. The DNA for the CDR3 is TGTGCCAGCAGCTTGGACAGGGCCACTGAAGCTTTCTTT.

The J gene is TRBJ1-6, the V gene TRBV10-3; no clear D. Germline lookup yields CDR1 ENHRY and CDR2 SYGVKD. Trimming shortened V by 7 bases and J by 5 bases, and 12 bases separated the two germline ends. The CDR3 is 14 amino acids. This CDR3 is CAIKGGRDNSPLHF. The CDR3 DNA reads TGTGCCATCAAAGGAGGGCGGGATAATTCACCCCTCCACTTT.

The rearrangement uses TRBV6-5 and TRBJ2-7, with D possibly being TRBD1 (6 bases). Per the germline V gene, CDR1 is MNHEY and CDR2 is SVGAGI. V lost 4 bases and J 10 bases, leaving 11 bases between the germline ends. The CDR3 runs 11 residues. The CDR3 DNA sequence: TGTGCCAGCAGTTCCCCACAGGGTCAGTACTTC. It yields the protein CASSSPQGQYF.

CDR3 protein: CASSQGQGTGNTIYF. As DNA, the CDR3 is TGTGCCAGCAGCCAAGGACAGGGCACCGGAAACACCATATATTTT. This rearrangement joins TRBV13 to TRBJ1-3, with 8 bases that match TRBD1. V gave up 5 bases and J gave up 4 bases; unmatched junction bases: 7. The CDR3 contains 15 residues. Germline lookup yields CDR1 PRHDT and CDR2 FYEKMQ (reference sequence). Supplemented by reference TRBV13 and TRBJ1-3, the full variable domain reads AAGVIQSPRHLIKEKRETATLKCYPIPRHDTVYWYQQGPGQDPQFLISFYEKMQSDKGSIPDRFSAQQFSDYHSELNMSSLELGDSALYFCASSQGQGTGNTIYFGEGSWLTVV.

This rearrangement joins TRBV28 to TRBJ2-1; TRBD1 aligns across 9 bases. The CDR3 consists of 16 residues. Germline CDR1 is MDHEN and CDR2 is SYDVKM. J gave up 5 bases and V 4 bases, and 9 bases lay outside the gene matches. The CDR3 is CASSSPTGGMNNEQFF. The DNA for the CDR3 is TGTGCCAGCAGTTCCCCGACAGGGGGGATGAACAATGAGCAGTTCTTC.

This sequence joins TRBV5-1 and TRBJ1-2; 9 nucleotides agree with TRBD1. There are 16 residues in the CDR3. The germline V gene encodes CDR1 SGHRS and CDR2 YFSETQ. V shed 0 bases, J shed 7 bases, and the junction held 10 bases outside the gene matches. The CDR3: CASSLGDDRGGSGYTF. In nucleotides, the CDR3 is TGCGCCAGCAGCTTGGGCGACGACAGGGGGGGAAGTGGCTACACCTTC.

This clone was recorded once. The CDR3 here is CASSLGGHAEAFF. The DNA of the CDR3 is TGTGCCAGCAGCTTAGGGGGGCACGCTGAAGCTTTCTTT. V gene TRBV7-3 combines with J gene TRBJ1-1; a possible D gene is TRBD1 (6 bases). Germline V gene sequence: CDR1 SGHTA, CDR2 FQGTGA. Trimming removed 2 bases from V and 6 bases from J, with 10 bases in between. There are 13 residues in the CDR3.

This chain connects TRBV9 to TRBJ1-3, with D possibly being TRBD1 (5 bases). V gave up 4 bases and J gave up 4 bases, with 21 bases separating them. Germline values: CDR1 SGDLS, CDR2 YYNGEE. This CDR3 is 17 amino acids long. CDR3 protein: CASSLNRQSSEGNTIYF. The DNA of the CDR3 is TGTGCCAGCAGCCTAAACCGACAGTCCTCGGAAGGAAACACCATATATTTT.

The chain carries TRBV9 and TRBJ2-7, with D perhaps TRBD1 or TRBD2 (5 bases each). In germline, CDR1 is SGDLS, CDR2 YYNGEE. This CDR3 contains 11 residues. Trimming pared 5 bases from V and 4 bases from J, leaving 7 bases between. The CDR3 coding sequence is TGTGCCAGCAGTTGGGGGTACGAGCAGTACTTC. The encoded protein is CASSWGYEQYF.

V usage is TRBV11-2 and J usage is TRBJ2-3, with D tentatively TRBD2 (5 bases). This CDR3 is built from 17 residues. Trimming shortened V by 0 bases and J by 2 bases, and 15 bases separated the two germline ends. Germline CDR1 reads SGHAT; CDR2 reads FQNNGV. This chain's CDR3 is CASSLDSVGAATDTQYF. The DNA for the CDR3 is TGTGCCAGCAGCTTAGATAGCGTAGGAGCGGCCACAGATACGCAGTATTTT. Drawing the rest from reference TRBV11-2 and TRBJ2-3, the complete variable domain is EAGVAQSPRYKIIEKRQSVAFWCNPISGHATLYWYQQILGQGPKLLIQFQNNGVVDDSQLPKDRFSAERLKGVDSTLKIQPAKLEDSAVYLCASSLDSVGAATDTQYFGPGTRLTVL.

V gene TRBV24-1 combines with J gene TRBJ2-5; 8 positions match TRBD1. Germline lookup yields CDR1 KGHDR and CDR2 SFDVKD. J gave up 8 bases and V 9 bases, and 7 bases lay outside the gene matches. This CDR3 contains 12 residues. Here the CDR3 DNA reads TGTGCCACCGCGGGACAGGAGAGAACCCAGTACTTC. It encodes CATAGQERTQYF.

This sequence joins TRBV30 and TRBJ2-4; no reliable D call. Germline-derived CDR1 and CDR2 are GTSNPN and SVGIG (reference sequence). V was trimmed by 0 bases and J by 2 bases, leaving 11 bases between them. There are 15 residues in the CDR3. CDR3: CAWSVQSATKNIQYF. The CDR3 DNA follows: TGTGCCTGGAGTGTACAGTCCGCGACCAAAAACATTCAGTACTTC.

The V gene is TRBV18, the J gene TRBJ1-5, with TRBD1 matching 7 bases. CDR3 length equals 16 residues. CDR1 is KGHSH and CDR2 is LQKENI in the germline V gene. The junction had 4 bases not matched to a gene; V was cut back by 0 bases and J by 2 bases. Here the CDR3 reads CASSPPGTGGNQPQHF. In nucleotides, the CDR3 is TGTGCCAGCTCACCACCTGGCACAGGGGGCAATCAGCCCCAGCATTTT. The variable domain in full, with the rest retrieved from reference TRBV18 and TRBJ1-5, is NAGVMQNPRHLVRRRGQEARLRCSPMKGHSHVYWYRQLPEEGLKFMVYLQKENIIDESGMPKERFSAEFPKEGPSILRIQQVVRGDSAAYFCASSPPGTGGNQPQHFGDGTRLSIL.

The chain is built from TRBV7-9 and TRBJ2-1; D call uncertain. The CDR3 is made up of 15 amino acids. Trimming removed 7 bases at V and 10 bases at J, with 23 bases between. CDR1 and CDR2 (germline): SEHNR, FQNEAQ (reference sequence). DNA for the CDR3: TGTGCCAGCACCGAACCGAAAGACCCACTACCGGAGCAGTTCTTC. Translated: CASTEPKDPLPEQFF. Complete variable domain (other parts from reference TRBV7-9 and TRBJ2-1): DTGVSQNPRHKITKRGQNVTFRCDPISEHNRLYWYRQTLGQGPEFLTYFQNEAQLEKSRLLSDRFSAERPKGSFSTLEIQRTEQGDSAMYLCASTEPKDPLPEQFFGPGTRLTVL.

This clone was counted only a few times. The chain carries TRBV6-5 and TRBJ1-2; the match to TRBD1 covers 7 bases. Germline V gene sequence: CDR1 MNHEY, CDR2 SVGAGI. The CDR3 runs to 13 residues. V was pared by 6 bases and J by 2 bases, with 3 bases of the junction left unmatched. The CDR3 DNA sequence: TGTGCCAGCAGCCCGACAGGGAACTATGGCTACACCTTC. Protein product: CASSPTGNYGYTF.

The CDR3 reads CASSQPMVDGEAFF. Here the CDR3 DNA reads TGTGCCAGCAGCCAACCTATGGTAGACGGTGAAGCTTTCTTT. The chain couples TRBV4-2 to TRBJ1-1, with D hard to call. V was shortened by 2 bases and J by 7 bases, with 14 bases between the two germline ends. CDR3 size: 14 residues. The germline gives CDR1 LGHNA, CDR2 YNFKEQ.

The rearrangement uses TRBV7-9 and TRBJ1-4, with D perhaps matching TRBD1 (6 bases). Trimming pared 1 base from V and 4 bases from J, leaving 10 bases between. The germline V gene has CDR1 SEHNR and CDR2 FQNEAQ (reference sequence). The CDR3 sequence is 15 residues long. The DNA of the CDR3 is TGTGCCAGCAGCTTAGGTGGACAGCTTAATGAAAAACTGTTTTTT. This translates into CASSLGGQLNEKLFF.

The J gene is TRBJ1-2, the V gene TRBV28, with TRBD1 identical over 10 bases. CDR1 is MDHEN, CDR2 SYDVKM, per germline. The CDR3 length is 14 residues. After removal of 3 bases from V and 8 bases from J, the junction contained 6 bases not matched to a gene. The CDR3: CASSFRGQGPGYTF. The CDR3 bases are TGTGCCAGCAGTTTCCGGGGACAGGGGCCGGGCTACACCTTC.